The present TCR beta chain was sequenced within a study of shared clonotypes between healthy human individuals. In the case of this clone: The antigen is not known.

Broader study findings: Clonotype sharing among donors likely depends on sequencing depth.

Here immunoSEQ multiplex PCR was the method, and the copy in TCRdb shows in-frame clones only, minus some. The table shows under 1,100,000 clones, with approximately 70% occurring only once. The V gene's germline CDR1 is SEHNR and CDR2 FQNEAQ (reference sequence). J lost 2 bases, V lost 3 bases, and 5 bases had no gene match. The CDR3 extends over 15 amino acids. V usage is TRBV7-9 and J usage is TRBJ2-5; TRBD2 aligns across 8 bases. The source material was memory CD4+ T cells sorted from blood. The subset was: CD45RA-negative fraction. The sequence was obtained from a young man in good health. CDR3 amino acids: CASSLVVAGQETQYF. CDR3 DNA sequence: TGTGCCAGCAGCTTGGTGGTAGCGGGACAAGAGACCCAGTACTTC.